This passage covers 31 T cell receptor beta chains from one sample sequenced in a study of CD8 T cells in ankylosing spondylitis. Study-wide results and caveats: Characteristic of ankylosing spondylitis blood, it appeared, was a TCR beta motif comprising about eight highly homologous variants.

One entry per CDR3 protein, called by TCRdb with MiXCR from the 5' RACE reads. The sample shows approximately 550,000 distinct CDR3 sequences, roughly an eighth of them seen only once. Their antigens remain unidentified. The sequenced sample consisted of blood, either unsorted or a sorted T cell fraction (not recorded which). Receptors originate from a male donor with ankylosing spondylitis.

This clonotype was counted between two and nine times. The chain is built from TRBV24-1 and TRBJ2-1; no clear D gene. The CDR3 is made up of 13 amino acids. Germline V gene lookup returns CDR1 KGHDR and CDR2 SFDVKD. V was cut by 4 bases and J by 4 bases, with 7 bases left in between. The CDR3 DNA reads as TGTGCCACCAGTGACCCTCCTTACAATGAGCAGTTCTTC. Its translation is CATSDPPYNEQFF.

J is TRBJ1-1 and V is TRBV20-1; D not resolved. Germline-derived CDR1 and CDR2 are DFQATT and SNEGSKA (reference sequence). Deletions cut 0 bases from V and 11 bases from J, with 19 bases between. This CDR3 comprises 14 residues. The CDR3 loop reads CSAREGGPLSEAFF. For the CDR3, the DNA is TGCAGTGCTAGAGAAGGAGGCCCCCTCTCGGAGGCTTTCTTT.

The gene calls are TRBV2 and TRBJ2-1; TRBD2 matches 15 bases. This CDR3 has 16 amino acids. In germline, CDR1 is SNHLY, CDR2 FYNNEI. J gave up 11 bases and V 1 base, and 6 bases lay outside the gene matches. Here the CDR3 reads CASSEGGTSGRIKQFF. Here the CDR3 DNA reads TGTGCCAGCAGTGAAGGGGGGACTAGCGGGAGGATAAAGCAGTTCTTC.

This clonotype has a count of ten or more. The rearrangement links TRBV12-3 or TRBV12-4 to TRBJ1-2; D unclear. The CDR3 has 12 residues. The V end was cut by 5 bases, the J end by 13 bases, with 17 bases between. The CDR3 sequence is CASSPSGAFGTF. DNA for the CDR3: TGTGCCAGCAGTCCCAGTGGTGCGTTCGGCACCTTC.

The CDR3 DNA sequence: TGTGCCAGCAGCCCCGCTTCGGGCAGCTTCTCCTACAATGAGCAGTTCTTC. This codes for CASSPASGSFSYNEQFF. V gene TRBV11-2 combines with J gene TRBJ2-1; D not certain. The CDR3 runs to 17 residues. The ends were cut back, 5 bases at V and 0 bases at J, with 17 bases in the middle. Germline V gene sequence: CDR1 SGHAT, CDR2 FQNNGV.

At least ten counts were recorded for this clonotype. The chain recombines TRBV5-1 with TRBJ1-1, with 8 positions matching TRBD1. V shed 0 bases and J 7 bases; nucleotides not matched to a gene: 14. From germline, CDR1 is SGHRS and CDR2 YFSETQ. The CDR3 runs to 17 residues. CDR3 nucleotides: TGCGCCAGCAGCTTGGGACAGGGGCCGGGACGCCAAGATGAAGCTTTCTTT. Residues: CASSLGQGPGRQDEAFF.

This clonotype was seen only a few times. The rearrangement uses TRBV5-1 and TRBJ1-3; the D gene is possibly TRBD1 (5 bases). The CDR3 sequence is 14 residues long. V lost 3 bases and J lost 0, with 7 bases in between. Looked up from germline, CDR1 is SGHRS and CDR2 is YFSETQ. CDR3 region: CASSSDTSGNTIYF. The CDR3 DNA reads TGCGCCAGCAGCTCGGACACCTCTGGAAACACCATATATTTT.

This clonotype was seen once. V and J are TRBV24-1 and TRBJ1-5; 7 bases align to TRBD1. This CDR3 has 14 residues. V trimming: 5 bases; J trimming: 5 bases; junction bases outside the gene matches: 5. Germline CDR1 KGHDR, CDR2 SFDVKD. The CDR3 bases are TGTGCCACCAGTGCCTCCAGGGGGGATCAGCCCCAGCATTTT. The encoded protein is CATSASRGDQPQHF.

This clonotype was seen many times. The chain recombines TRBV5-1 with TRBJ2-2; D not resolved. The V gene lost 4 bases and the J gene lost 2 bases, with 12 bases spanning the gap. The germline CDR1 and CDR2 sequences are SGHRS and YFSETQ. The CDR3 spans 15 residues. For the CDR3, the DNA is TGCGCCAGCAGCACTCTGAACCCTAACACCGGGGAGCTGTTTTTT. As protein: CASSTLNPNTGELFF.

Here the CDR3 DNA reads TGTGCCAGCAGCTTAGGACTTAACCGCCCCCCAGATACGCAGTATTTT. It yields the protein CASSLGLNRPPDTQYF. The chain employs TRBV7-8 and TRBJ2-3, with D uncertain. Germline V gene lookup returns CDR1 SGHVS and CDR2 FQNEAQ. V shed 1 base and J shed 4 bases, with 15 bases lying between them. The CDR3 covers 16 residues.

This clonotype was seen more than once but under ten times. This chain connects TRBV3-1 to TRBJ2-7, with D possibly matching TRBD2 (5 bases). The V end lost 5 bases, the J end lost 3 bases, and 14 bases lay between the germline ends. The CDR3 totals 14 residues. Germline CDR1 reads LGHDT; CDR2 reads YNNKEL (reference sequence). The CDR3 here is CASSVGSGIYEQYF. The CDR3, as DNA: TGTGCCAGCAGCGTAGGGTCGGGGATCTACGAGCAGTACTTC.

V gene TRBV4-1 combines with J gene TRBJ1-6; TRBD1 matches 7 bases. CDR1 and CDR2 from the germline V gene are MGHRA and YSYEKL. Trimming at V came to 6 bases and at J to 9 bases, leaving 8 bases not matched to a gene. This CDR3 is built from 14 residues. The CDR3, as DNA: TGCGCCAGCAGAAGAACAGGGGATCGTTCACCCCTCCACTTT. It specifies CASRRTGDRSPLHF.

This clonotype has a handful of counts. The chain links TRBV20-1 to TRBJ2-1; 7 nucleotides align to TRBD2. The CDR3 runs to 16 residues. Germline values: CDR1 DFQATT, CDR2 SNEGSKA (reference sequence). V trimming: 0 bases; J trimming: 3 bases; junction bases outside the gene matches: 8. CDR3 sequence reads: CSAREGGSRGYNEQFF. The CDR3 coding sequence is TGCAGTGCTAGAGAGGGCGGGAGCAGAGGCTACAATGAGCAGTTCTTC.

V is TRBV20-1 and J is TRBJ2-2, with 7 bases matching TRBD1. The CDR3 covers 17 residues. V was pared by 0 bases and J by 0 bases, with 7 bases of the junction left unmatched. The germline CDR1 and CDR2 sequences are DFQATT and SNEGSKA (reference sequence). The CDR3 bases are TGCAGTGCTAGAGATCTATTAGACAGGGCGAACACCGGGGAGCTGTTTTTT. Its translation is CSARDLLDRANTGELFF.

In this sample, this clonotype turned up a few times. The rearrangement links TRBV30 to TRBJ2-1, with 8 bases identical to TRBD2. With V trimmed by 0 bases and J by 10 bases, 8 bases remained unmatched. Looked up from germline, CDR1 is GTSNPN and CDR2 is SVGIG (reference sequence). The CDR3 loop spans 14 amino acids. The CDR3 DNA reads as TGTGCCTGGAGTGTACTCGGGAGGGCGGAGGAGCAGTTCTTC. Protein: CAWSVLGRAEEQFF.

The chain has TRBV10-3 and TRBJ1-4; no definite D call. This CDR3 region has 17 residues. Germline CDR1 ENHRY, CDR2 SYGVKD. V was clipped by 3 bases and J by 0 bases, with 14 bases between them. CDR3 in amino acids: CAISDVAGDATNEKLFF. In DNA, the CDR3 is TGTGCCATCAGTGACGTCGCCGGAGATGCAACTAATGAAAAACTGTTTTTT.

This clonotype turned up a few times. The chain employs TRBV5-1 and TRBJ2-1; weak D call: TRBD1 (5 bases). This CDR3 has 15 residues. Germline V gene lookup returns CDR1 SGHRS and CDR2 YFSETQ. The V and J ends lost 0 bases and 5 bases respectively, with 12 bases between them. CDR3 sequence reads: CASSLVAQGDNEQFF. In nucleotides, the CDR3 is TGCGCCAGCAGCTTGGTAGCTCAGGGTGACAATGAGCAGTTCTTC.

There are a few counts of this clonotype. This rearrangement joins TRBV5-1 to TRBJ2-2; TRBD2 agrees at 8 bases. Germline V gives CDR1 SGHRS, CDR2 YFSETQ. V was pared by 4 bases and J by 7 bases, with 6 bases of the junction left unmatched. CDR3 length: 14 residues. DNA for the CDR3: TGCGCCAGCAGCCCTCGGGAGGGCGACGGGGAGCTGTTTTTT. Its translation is CASSPREGDGELFF.

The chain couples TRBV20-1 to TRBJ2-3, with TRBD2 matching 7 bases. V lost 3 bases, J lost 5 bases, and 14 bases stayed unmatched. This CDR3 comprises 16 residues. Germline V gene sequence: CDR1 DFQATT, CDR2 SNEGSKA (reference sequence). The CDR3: CSASIWRESQLDTQYF. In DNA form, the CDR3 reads TGCAGTGCTAGTATTTGGCGGGAGTCCCAATTAGATACGCAGTATTTT.

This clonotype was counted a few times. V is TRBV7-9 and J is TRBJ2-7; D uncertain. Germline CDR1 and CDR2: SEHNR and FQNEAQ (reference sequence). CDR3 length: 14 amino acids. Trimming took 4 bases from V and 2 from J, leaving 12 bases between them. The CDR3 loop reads CASSSLSPPYEQYF. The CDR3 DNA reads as TGTGCCAGCAGCTCCCTTTCGCCCCCCTACGAGCAGTACTTC.

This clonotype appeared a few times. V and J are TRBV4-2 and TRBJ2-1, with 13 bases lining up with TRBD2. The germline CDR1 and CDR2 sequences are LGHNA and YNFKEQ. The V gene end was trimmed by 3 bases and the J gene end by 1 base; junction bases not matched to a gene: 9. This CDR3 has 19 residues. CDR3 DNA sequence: TGTGCCAGCAGCCATTCCGGACTAGCGGGAGTGAGGTCCTACAATGAGCAGTTCTTC. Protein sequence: CASSHSGLAGVRSYNEQFF.

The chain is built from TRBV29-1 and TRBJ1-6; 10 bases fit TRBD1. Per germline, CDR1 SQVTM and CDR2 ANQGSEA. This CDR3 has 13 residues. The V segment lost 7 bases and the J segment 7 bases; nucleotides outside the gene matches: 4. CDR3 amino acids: CSARQGANSPLHF. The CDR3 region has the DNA TGCAGCGCTAGACAGGGGGCAAATTCACCCCTCCACTTT.

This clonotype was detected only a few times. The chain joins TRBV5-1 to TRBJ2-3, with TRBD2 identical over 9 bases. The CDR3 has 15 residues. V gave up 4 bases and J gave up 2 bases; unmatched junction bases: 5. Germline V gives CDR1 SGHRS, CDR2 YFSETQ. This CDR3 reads CASSSTSGLTDTQYF. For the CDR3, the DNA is TGCGCCAGCAGCAGTACTAGCGGGCTCACAGATACGCAGTATTTT.

CDR3: CSARDFHYSNQPQHF. The CDR3 nucleotides read TGCAGTGCTAGAGATTTCCACTATAGCAATCAGCCCCAGCATTTT. V usage is TRBV20-1 and J usage is TRBJ1-5; D is undetermined. Per the germline V gene, CDR1 is DFQATT and CDR2 is SNEGSKA (reference sequence). This CDR3 spans 15 amino acids. V lost 0 bases, J lost 0 bases, and 9 bases lay in between.

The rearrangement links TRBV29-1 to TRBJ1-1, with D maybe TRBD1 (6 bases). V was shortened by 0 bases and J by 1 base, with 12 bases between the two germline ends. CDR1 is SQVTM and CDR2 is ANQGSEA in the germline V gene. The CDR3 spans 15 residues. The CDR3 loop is CSVEDPQGWNTEAFF. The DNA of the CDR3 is TGCAGCGTTGAAGATCCACAGGGCTGGAACACTGAAGCTTTCTTT.

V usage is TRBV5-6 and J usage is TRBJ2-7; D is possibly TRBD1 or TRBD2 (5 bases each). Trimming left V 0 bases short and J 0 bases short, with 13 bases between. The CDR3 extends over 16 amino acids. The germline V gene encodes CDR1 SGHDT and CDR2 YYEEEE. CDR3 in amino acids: CASSLGFLGTSYEQYF. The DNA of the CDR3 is TGTGCCAGCAGCTTGGGTTTCCTCGGGACCTCCTACGAGCAGTACTTC.

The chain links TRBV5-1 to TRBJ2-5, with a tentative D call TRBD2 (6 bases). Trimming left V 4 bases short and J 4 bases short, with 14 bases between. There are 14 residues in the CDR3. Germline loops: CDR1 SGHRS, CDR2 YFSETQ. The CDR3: CASSPSAGRETQYF. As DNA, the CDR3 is TGCGCCAGCAGCCCATCGGCGGGGAGAGAGACCCAGTACTTC.

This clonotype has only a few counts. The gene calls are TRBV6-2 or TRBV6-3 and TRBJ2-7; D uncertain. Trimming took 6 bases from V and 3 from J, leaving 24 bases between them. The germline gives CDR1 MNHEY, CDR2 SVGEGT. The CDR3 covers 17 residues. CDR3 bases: TGTGCCAGCAGCCGTAGCCCTTCCCTTTCCGTAAACTACGAGCAGTACGTC. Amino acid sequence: CASSRSPSLSVNYEQYV.

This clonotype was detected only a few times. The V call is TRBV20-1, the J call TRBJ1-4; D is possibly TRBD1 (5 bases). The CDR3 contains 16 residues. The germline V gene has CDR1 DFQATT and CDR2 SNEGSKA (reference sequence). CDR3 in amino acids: CGVARGAGTTNEKLFF. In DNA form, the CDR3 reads TGCGGGGTTGCGCGAGGGGCAGGTACAACTAATGAAAAACTGTTTTTT.

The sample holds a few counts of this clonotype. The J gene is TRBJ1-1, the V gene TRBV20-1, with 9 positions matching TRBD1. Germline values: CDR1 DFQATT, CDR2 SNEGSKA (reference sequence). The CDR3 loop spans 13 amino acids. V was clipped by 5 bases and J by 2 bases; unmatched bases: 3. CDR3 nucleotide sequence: TGCAGTGCTCCACAGGGGGCTAACACTGAAGCTTTCTTT. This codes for CSAPQGANTEAFF.

The CDR3 loop is CASSPEDRGLDEQFF. In DNA form, the CDR3 reads TGCGCCAGCAGCCCCGAGGACAGGGGATTGGATGAGCAGTTCTTC. The chain has TRBV5-1 and TRBJ2-1; TRBD1 matches 9 bases. The trim removed 4 bases at V and 8 bases at J, leaving 10 bases unmatched. The CDR3 is 15 amino acids. Germline CDR1 SGHRS, CDR2 YFSETQ.